This entry lists 12 T cell receptor beta chains sequenced from one sample in a study of T cell responses to AZD1222 COVID-19 vaccine. Method: immunoSEQ multiplex PCR; TCRdb's copy keeps in-frame clones and lacks some. Of around 140,000 clones listed, 70% to 90% are singletons. The input for sequencing was peripheral blood, taken 28 days after the second AZD1222 dose. The source of these receptors is an adult who received the AZD1222 COVID-19 vaccine.

The chain has TRBV14 and TRBJ2-4; 10 bases map to TRBD1. J lost 5 bases, V lost 3 bases, and 7 bases had no gene match. In germline, CDR1 is SGHDN, CDR2 FVKESK. The CDR3 is 16 residues long. The DNA for the CDR3 is TGTGCCAGCAGCCACCGCCCCGGGACAGGGGAAAACATTCAGTACTTC. This encodes CASSHRPGTGENIQYF.

The chain uses TRBV5-1 and TRBJ1-2, with 11 positions matching TRBD1. From germline, CDR1 is SGHRS and CDR2 YFSETQ. Trimming at V came to 2 bases and at J to 1 base, leaving 7 bases not matched to a gene. This CDR3 is built from 17 residues. As DNA, the CDR3 is TGCGCCAGCAGCTTAAGGACAGGGGGCAATGTTAACTATGGCTACACCTTC. It is translated as CASSLRTGGNVNYGYTF. The whole variable domain, filled in from reference TRBV5-1 and TRBJ1-2, reads KAGVTQTPRYLIKTRGQQVTLSCSPISGHRSVSWYQQTPGQGLQFLFEYFSETQRNKGNFPGRFSGRQFSNSRSEMNVSTLELGDSALYLCASSLRTGGNVNYGYTFGSGTRLTVV.

The chain couples TRBV28 to TRBJ1-6; D is ambiguous. Per germline, CDR1 MDHEN and CDR2 SYDVKM. CDR3 size: 13 residues. Between the trimmed V and J ends, which lost 7 bases and 7 bases, there was a span of 11 bases. The CDR3 is CASIQAVNSPLHF. The DNA for the CDR3 is TGTGCCAGCATTCAGGCTGTGAATTCACCCCTCCACTTT.

This clone has a single count. V gene TRBV7-6 combines with J gene TRBJ1-2, with D unresolved. V was clipped by 1 base and J by 9 bases, with 18 bases between them. CDR1 is SGHVS, CDR2 FNYEAQ, per germline. The CDR3 extends over 15 amino acids. The CDR3: CASSLGSLLTGSYTF. DNA of the CDR3: TGTGCCAGCAGCTTAGGGTCCCTCCTCACGGGGAGCTACACCTTC.

The V call is TRBV12-3 or TRBV12-4, the J call TRBJ2-7; D is ambiguous. CDR3 length equals 13 residues. Trimming took 3 bases from V and 5 from J, leaving 11 bases between them. DNA of the CDR3: TGTGCCAGCAGTTTCCAAGGGTACAACGAGCAGTACTTC. Its protein product is CASSFQGYNEQYF.

The rearrangement joins TRBV2 to TRBJ1-4; the D is unclear. Germline V gene data show CDR1 as SNHLY and CDR2 as FYNNEI. The V end lost 4 bases, the J end lost 4 bases, and 10 bases lay between the germline ends. The CDR3 contains 14 residues. The CDR3 protein is CASSVAVHNEKLFF. The CDR3 DNA is TGTGCCAGCAGTGTGGCAGTTCATAATGAAAAACTGTTTTTT. The entire variable domain, with the rest obtained from reference TRBV2 and TRBJ1-4, is as follows: EPEVTQTPSHQVTQMGQEVILRCVPISNHLYFYWYRQILGQKVEFLVSFYNNEISEKSEIFDDQFSVERPDGSNFTLKIRSTKLEDSAMYFCASSVAVHNEKLFFGSGTQLSVL.

This chain links TRBV10-1 with TRBJ1-2; possibly TRBD1 for D (6 bases). Germline loops: CDR1 WNHNN, CDR2 SYGVQD (reference sequence). The CDR3 runs to 15 residues. V lost 7 bases to trimming and J lost 3 bases, with 18 bases between them. CDR3 DNA sequence: TGCGCCAGCAATATAGTGGGGAAGGGGGACTATGGCTACACCTTC. This sequence encodes CASNIVGKGDYGYTF.

The rearrangement links TRBV4-1 to TRBJ1-2, with D hard to call. Germline V CDR1 and CDR2: MGHRA, YSYEKL. Trimming removed 4 bases at V and 8 bases at J, with 11 bases between. This CDR3 comprises 12 residues. CDR3 in DNA: TGCGCCAGCAGCCGTTTGGGAGGAGGCTACACCTTC. Amino acids: CASSRLGGGYTF.

The CDR3 loop is CASSFWRSNTEAFF. In nucleotides, the CDR3 is TGTGCCAGCAGCTTTTGGAGGAGTAACACTGAAGCTTTCTTT. This chain uses TRBV11-2 with TRBJ1-1; D not certain. This CDR3 is built from 14 residues. V was trimmed by 3 bases and J by 2 bases, leaving 10 bases between them. Germline V gives CDR1 SGHAT, CDR2 FQNNGV.

The chain recombines TRBV5-6 with TRBJ2-4; possible D gene TRBD2, 6 bases. The V gene lost 7 bases and the J gene lost 7 bases, with 18 bases spanning the gap. This CDR3 spans 14 amino acids. From germline, CDR1 is SGHDT and CDR2 YYEEEE. In nucleotides, the CDR3 is TGTGCCAGCCATCTACCGGGCGGAGGGAACATTCAGTACTTC. Its protein product is CASHLPGGGNIQYF.

The chain carries TRBV21-1 and TRBJ1-5. TRBV21-1 is reported as a pseudogene. The length of the CDR3 is 15 residues. The CDR3 region is CASSRGQGGRQPQHF. CDR3 coding DNA: TGTGCCAGCAGCAGAGGGCAGGGTGGCCGACAGCCCCAGCATTTT.

A few counts support this clone. The chain has TRBV7-9 and TRBJ1-3; 7 nucleotides agree with TRBD1. Trimming cost V 10 bases and J 2 bases; bases outside gene matches: 5. The V gene's germline CDR1 is SEHNR and CDR2 FQNEAQ (reference sequence). This CDR3 has 13 amino acids. The CDR3 loop is CAINRGAGNTIYF. In DNA form, the CDR3 reads TGTGCCATAAACAGGGGTGCTGGAAACACCATATATTTT.